The present entry profiles one TCR beta chain with its context. The authors' processing: Estimation of nucleated cell counts relied on the amplification of reference gene primers. The repertoire was sequenced with immunoSEQ multiplex PCR; TCRdb's copy has only in-frame clones and lacks some. V and J calls and clone size come straight from that table; D and trimming were deduced from the DNA. The sample has under 400,000 clones, about nine tenths seen once. Participants spanned ages about 18 to 100 years and resided in 20 to 25 US areas. The study assigned cohorts using participant-reported clinical history. Those designated as exposed participants met a COVID-19 case within 2 weeks before study entry. The data originate from a study of blood T cell repertoires in COVID-19. Germline assignment: CDR1 MNHEY and CDR2 SMNVEV (reference sequence). V was shortened by 11 bases and J by 10 bases, with 21 bases between the two germline ends. The CDR3 has 14 amino acids.

The V gene is TRBV27, the J gene TRBJ1-6; a weak D match, TRBD1 (5 bases). Sequenced input: PBMCs or T cells enriched from blood (not recorded which). The origin of this receptor is a woman between 25 and 40 years old who had been exposed to COVID-19. The CDR3 protein is CASREEGAWSPLHF. The CDR3 DNA follows: TGTGCCTCAAGGGAGGAAGGGGCTTGGTCACCCCTCCACTTT.